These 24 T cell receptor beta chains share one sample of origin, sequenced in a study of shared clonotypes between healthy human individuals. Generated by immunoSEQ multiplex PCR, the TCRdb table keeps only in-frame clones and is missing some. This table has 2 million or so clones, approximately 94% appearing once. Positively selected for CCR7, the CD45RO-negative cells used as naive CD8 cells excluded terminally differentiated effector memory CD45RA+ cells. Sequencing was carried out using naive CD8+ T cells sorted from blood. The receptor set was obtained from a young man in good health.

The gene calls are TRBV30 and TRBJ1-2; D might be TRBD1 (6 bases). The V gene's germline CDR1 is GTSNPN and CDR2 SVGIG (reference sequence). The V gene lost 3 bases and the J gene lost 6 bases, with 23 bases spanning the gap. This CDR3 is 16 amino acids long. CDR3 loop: CAWSGPALEGGDGYTF. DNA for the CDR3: TGTGCCTGGAGCGGCCCGGCCTTAGAGGGGGGTGATGGCTACACCTTC. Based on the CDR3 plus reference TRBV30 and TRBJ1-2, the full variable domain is SQTIHQWPATLVQPVGSPLSLECTVEGTSNPNLYWYRQAAGRGLQLLFYSVGIGQISSEVPQNLSASRPQDRQFILSSKKLLLSDSGFYLCAWSGPALEGGDGYTFGSGTRLTVV.

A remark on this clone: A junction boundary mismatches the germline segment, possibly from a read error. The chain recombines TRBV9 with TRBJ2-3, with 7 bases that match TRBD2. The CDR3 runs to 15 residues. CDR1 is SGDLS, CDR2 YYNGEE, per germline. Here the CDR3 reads CASTEWGGKTGTQYF. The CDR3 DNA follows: TGTGCCAGCACCGAATGGGGGGGAAAAACAGGTACGCAGTATTTT.

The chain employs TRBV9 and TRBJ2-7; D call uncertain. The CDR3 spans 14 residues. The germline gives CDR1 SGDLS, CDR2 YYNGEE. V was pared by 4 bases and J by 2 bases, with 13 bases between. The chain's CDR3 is CASSPSAAPYEQYF. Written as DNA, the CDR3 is TGTGCCAGCAGCCCCTCGGCGGCCCCCTACGAGCAGTACTTC.

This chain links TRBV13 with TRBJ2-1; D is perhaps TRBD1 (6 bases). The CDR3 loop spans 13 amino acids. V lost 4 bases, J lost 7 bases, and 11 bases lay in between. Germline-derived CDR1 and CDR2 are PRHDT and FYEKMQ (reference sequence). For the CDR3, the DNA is TGTGCCAGCAGCTCCGACAGGCTGAATGAGCAGTTCTTC. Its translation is CASSSDRLNEQFF.

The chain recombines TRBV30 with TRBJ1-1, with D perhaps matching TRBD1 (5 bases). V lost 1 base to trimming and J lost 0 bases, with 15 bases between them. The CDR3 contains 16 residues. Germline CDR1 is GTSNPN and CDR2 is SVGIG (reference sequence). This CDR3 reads CAWSGGDGGMNTEAFF. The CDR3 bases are TGTGCCTGGAGTGGCGGGGACGGGGGGATGAACACTGAAGCTTTCTTT.

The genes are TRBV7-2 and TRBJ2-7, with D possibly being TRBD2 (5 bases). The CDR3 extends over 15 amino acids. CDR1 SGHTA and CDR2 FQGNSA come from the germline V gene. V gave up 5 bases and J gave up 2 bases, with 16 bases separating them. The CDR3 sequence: CASSPGLVETYEQYF. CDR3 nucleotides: TGTGCCAGCAGCCCCGGACTGGTCGAGACCTACGAGCAGTACTTC.

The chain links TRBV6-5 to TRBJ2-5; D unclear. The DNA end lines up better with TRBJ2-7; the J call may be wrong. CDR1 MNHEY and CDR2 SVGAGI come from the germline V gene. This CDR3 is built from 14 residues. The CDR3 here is CASSYSATYYEQYF. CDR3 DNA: TGTGCCAGCAGTTACTCGGCTACTTACTACGAGCAGTACTTC.

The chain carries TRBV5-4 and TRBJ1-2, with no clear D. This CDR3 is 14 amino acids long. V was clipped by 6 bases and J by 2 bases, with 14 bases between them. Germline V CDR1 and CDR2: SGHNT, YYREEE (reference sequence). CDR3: CASTQGYSNYGYTF. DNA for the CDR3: TGTGCCAGCACCCAAGGGTACAGCAACTATGGCTACACCTTC. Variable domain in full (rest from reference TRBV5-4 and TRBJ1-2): ETGVTQSPTHLIKTRGQQVTLRCSSQSGHNTVSWYQQALGQGPQFIFQYYREEENGRGNFPPRFSGLQFPNYSSELNVNALELDDSALYLCASTQGYSNYGYTFGSGTRLTVV.

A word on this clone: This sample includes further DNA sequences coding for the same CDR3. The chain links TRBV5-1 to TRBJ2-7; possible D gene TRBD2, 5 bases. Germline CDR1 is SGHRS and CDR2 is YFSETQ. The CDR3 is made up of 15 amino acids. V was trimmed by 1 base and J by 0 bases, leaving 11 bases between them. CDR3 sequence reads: CASSLTSSSSYEQYF. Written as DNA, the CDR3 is TGCGCCAGCAGCTTGACTAGTTCTAGCTCCTACGAGCAGTACTTC.

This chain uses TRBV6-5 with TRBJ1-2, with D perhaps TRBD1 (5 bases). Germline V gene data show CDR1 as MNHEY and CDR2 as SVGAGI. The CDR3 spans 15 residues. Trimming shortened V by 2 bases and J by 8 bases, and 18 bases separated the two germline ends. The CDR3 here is CASSYGTPPSGGYTF. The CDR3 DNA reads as TGTGCCAGCAGTTACGGGACCCCTCCTTCGGGGGGCTACACCTTC.

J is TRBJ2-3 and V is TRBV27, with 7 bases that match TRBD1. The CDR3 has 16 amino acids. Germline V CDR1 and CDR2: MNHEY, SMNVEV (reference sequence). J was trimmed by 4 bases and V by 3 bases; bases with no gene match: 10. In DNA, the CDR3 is TGTGCCAGCAGTTTCCTCAGGGGGTTCAGCGCAGATACGCAGTATTTT. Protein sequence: CASSFLRGFSADTQYF.

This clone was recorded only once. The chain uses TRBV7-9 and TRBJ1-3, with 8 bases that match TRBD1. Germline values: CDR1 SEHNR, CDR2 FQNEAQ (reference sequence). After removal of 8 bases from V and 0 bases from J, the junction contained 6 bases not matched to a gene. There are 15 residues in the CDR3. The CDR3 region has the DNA TGTGCCAGCGGAACTACAGGGGGCTCTGGAAACACCATATATTTT. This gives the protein CASGTTGGSGNTIYF.

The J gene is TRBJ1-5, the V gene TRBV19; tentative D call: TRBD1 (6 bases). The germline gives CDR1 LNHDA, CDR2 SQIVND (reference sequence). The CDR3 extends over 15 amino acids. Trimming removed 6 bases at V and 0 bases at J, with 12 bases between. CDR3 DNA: TGTGCCAGTAGACCCTACAGGGATAGCAATCAGCCCCAGCATTTT. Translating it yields CASRPYRDSNQPQHF.

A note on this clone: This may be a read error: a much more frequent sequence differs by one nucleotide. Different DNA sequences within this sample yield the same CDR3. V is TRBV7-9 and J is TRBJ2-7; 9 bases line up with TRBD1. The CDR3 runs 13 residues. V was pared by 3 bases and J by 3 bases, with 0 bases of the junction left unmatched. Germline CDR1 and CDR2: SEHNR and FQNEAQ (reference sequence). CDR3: CASSLDRGYEQYF. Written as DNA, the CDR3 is TGTGCCAGCAGCTTGGACAGGGGCTACGAGCAGTACTTC.

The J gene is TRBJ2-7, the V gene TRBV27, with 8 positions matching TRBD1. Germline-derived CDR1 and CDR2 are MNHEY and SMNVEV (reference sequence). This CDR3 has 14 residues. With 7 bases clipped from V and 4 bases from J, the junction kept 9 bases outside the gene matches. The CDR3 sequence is CASKPTGGGYEQYF. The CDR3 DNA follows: TGTGCCAGCAAACCAACAGGGGGAGGATACGAGCAGTACTTC.

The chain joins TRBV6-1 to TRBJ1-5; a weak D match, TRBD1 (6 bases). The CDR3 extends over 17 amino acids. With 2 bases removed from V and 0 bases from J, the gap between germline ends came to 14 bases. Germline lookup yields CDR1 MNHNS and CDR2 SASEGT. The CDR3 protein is CASSETGGAGSNQPQHF. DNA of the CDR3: TGTGCCAGCAGTGAAACGGGGGGCGCAGGTAGCAATCAGCCCCAGCATTTT.

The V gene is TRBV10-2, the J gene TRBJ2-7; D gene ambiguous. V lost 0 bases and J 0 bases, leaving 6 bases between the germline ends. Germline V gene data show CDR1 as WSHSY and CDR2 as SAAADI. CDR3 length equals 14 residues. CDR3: CASSESNLSYEQYF. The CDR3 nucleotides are TGCGCCAGCAGTGAGTCGAACCTCTCCTACGAGCAGTACTTC.

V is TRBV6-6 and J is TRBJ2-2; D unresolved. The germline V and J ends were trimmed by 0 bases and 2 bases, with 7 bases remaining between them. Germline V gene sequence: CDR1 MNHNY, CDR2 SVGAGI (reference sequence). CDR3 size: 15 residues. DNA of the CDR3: TGTGCCAGCAGTTACTCGAGACTTAACACCGGGGAGCTGTTTTTT. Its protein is CASSYSRLNTGELFF.

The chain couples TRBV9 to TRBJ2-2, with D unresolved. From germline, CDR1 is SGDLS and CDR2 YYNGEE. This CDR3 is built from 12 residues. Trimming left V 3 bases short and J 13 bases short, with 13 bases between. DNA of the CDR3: TGTGCCAGCAGCGGGAACCTCGAATCGCTGTTTTTT. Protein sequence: CASSGNLESLFF.

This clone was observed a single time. CDR3 residues: CASSYSQGQVQYF. CDR3 DNA sequence: TGTGCCAGCAGTTACTCACAAGGCCAGGTTCAGTACTTC. The rearrangement joins TRBV6-5 to TRBJ2-7; D remains ambiguous. V was trimmed by 0 bases and J by 10 bases, leaving 13 bases between them. CDR1 is MNHEY and CDR2 is SVGAGI in the germline V gene. This CDR3 contains 13 residues.

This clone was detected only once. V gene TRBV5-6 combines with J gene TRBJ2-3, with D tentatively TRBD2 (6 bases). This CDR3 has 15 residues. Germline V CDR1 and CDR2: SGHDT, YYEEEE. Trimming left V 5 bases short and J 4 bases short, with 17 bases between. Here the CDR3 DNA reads TGTGCCAGCAGTTGGGGGGTATTTTCCCCAGATACGCAGTATTTT. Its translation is CASSWGVFSPDTQYF.

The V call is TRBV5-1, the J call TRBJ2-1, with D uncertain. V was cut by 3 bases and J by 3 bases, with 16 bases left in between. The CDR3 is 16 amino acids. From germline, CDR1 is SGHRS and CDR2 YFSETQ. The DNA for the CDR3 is TGCGCCAGCAGCTGGGAAGACCCTCGCCACTACAATGAGCAGTTCTTC. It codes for CASSWEDPRHYNEQFF.

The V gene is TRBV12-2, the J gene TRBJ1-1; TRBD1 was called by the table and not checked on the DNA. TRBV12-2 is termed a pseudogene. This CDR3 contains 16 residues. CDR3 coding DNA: TGTGCAAGTCGCTTAGGGTCAGGGGGCAGGAACACTGAAGCTTTCTTT. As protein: CASRLGSGGRNTEAFF.

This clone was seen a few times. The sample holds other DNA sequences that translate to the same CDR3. The CDR3 sequence is CASSLVGGDYGYTF. The CDR3 coding sequence is TGTGCCAGCAGCTTAGTAGGGGGGGACTATGGCTACACCTTC. The chain combines TRBV7-9 with TRBJ1-2, with D possibly TRBD1 on 6 matching bases. The length of the CDR3 is 14 residues. Germline CDR1 SEHNR, CDR2 FQNEAQ (reference sequence). The V end lost 1 base, the J end lost 3 bases, and 9 bases lay between the germline ends.